Described below is a single T cell receptor beta chain sequence and its context. The PCR made use of 60 Vbeta and 13 Jbeta primers. The protocol was immunoSEQ multiplex PCR, while the TCRdb copy is restricted to in-frame clones and leaves out a portion. The data show approximately 120,000 clones, with over 80% seen just once and roughly 20% held by the top ten. This sample was taken from a study of cytomegalovirus exposure and HLA in healthy donors. As for the study in general: HLA-typed donors were the source of about 85 million unique TCRs held in an early data release.

Germline-derived CDR1 and CDR2 are SGHRS and YFSETQ. The length of the CDR3 is 13 residues. V was clipped by 4 bases and J by 4 bases, with 9 bases between them. The chain links TRBV5-1 to TRBJ1-5; maybe TRBD1 (6 bases). The source of this sequence is a young man in good health and CMV-seropositive. Input material: PBMCs. Here the CDR3 reads CASSQGQNQPQHF. The CDR3 DNA sequence: TGCGCCAGCAGCCAAGGACAGAATCAGCCCCAGCATTTT.